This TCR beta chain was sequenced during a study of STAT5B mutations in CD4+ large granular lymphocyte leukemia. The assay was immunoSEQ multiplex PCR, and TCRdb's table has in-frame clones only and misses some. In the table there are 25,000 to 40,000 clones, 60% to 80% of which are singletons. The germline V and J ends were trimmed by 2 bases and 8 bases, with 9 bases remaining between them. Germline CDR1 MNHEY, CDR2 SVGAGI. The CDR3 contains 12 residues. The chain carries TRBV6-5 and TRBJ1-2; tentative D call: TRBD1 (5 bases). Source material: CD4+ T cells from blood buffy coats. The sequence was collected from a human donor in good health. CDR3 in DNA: TGTGCCAGCAGTTACAAGGGGATCGGCTACACCTTC. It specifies CASSYKGIGYTF.